This TCR beta chain came from a study of T cell responses to AZD1222 COVID-19 vaccine. The study's findings and limits: Donors were mostly white British, more females; clonal diversity possibly underestimated.

Concerning this clone: Antigen: not known.

This CDR3 has 13 residues. With 2 bases removed from V and 5 bases from J, the gap between germline ends came to 9 bases. CDR1 SGHVS and CDR2 FNYEAQ come from the germline V gene. The protocol was immunoSEQ multiplex PCR, while the TCRdb copy is restricted to in-frame clones and leaves out a portion. The data show 110,000 or so clones, more than 70% seen once. This clonotype originated in an adult in good health. The input for sequencing was peripheral blood, taken on day 0 of AZD1222 vaccination. V is TRBV7-6 and J is TRBJ1-1; D gene ambiguous. CDR3 protein: CASSLRRETEAFF. CDR3 DNA sequence: TGTGCCAGCAGCTTACGGAGGGAAACTGAAGCTTTCTTT.